This TCR beta chain derives from a study of cytomegalovirus exposure and HLA in healthy donors. Vbeta (60) and Jbeta (13) primers were used in the PCR. The protocol was immunoSEQ multiplex PCR, while the TCRdb copy is restricted to in-frame clones and leaves out a portion. The table shows some 110,000 clones, with around 74% occurring only once. The V end was cut by 2 bases, the J end by 2 bases, with 4 bases between. This CDR3 spans 12 amino acids. CDR1 is MDHEN, CDR2 SYDVKM, per germline. Material for sequencing was PBMCs. The clonotype comes from a woman aged 50 to 65 in good health and CMV-seropositive. The chain links TRBV28 to TRBJ2-7; D unresolved. Here the CDR3 DNA reads TGTGCCAGCAGTTTAGCGACCTACGAGCAGTACTTC. It specifies CASSLATYEQYF. Drawing the rest from reference TRBV28 and TRBJ2-7, the complete variable domain is DVKVTQSSRYLVKRTGEKVFLECVQDMDHENMFWYRQDPGLGLRLIYFSYDVKMKEKGDIPEGYSVSREKKERFSLILESASTNQTSMYLCASSLATYEQYFGPGTRLTVT.